This T cell receptor beta chain was sequenced during a study of shared clonotypes between healthy human individuals. Study context: CD8 memory received one plate per donor, CD8 naive two, CD4 memory three and CD4 naive three.

In germline, CDR1 is SGHTS, CDR2 YDEGEE. This CDR3 has 13 residues. Deletions cut 6 bases from V and 1 base from J, with 10 bases between. Only CD45RO-negative cells positively selected for CCR7 counted as naive CD8 cells, so terminally differentiated effector memory CD45RA+ cells were excluded. This table comes from immunoSEQ multiplex PCR, and its TCRdb copy is limited to in-frame clones, with some not included. This sample has roughly 650,000 clones, with 95% to 97% found just once. V is TRBV5-8 and J is TRBJ2-5; no clear D gene. This sequence originates from a woman under 40 in good health. Material: naive CD8+ T cells sorted from blood. The CDR3 is CASTPASQETQYF. The CDR3 region has the DNA TGTGCCAGCACCCCCGCCAGCCAAGAGACCCAGTACTTC. Using reference TRBV5-8 and TRBJ2-5 for the parts outside the CDR3, the full variable domain is EAGVTQSPTHLIKTRGQQATLRCSPISGHTSVYWYQQALGLGLQFLLWYDEGEERNRGNFPPRFSGRQFPNYSSELNVNALELEDSALYLCASTPASQETQYFGPGTRLLVL.